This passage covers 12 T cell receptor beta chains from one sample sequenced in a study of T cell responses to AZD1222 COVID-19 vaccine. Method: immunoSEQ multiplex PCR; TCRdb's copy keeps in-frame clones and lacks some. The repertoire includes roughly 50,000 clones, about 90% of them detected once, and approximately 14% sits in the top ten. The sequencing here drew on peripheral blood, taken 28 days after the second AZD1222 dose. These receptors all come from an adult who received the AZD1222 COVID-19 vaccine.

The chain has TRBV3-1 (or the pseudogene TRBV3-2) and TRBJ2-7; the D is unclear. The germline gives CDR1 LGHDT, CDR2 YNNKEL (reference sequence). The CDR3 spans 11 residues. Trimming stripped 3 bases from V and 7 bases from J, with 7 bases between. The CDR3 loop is CASSQRREQYF. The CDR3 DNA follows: TGTGCCAGCAGCCAGAGAAGGGAGCAGTACTTC.

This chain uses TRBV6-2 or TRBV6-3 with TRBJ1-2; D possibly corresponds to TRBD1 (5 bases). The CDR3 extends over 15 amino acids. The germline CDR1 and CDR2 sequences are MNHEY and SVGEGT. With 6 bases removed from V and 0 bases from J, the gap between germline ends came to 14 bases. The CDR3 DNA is TGTGCCAGCAGCCCCCGGGGGGGATCTAACTATGGCTACACCTTC. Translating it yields CASSPRGGSNYGYTF.

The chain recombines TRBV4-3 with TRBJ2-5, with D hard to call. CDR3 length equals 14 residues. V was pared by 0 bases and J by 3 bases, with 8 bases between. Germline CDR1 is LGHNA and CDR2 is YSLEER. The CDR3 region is CASSQDTAKETQYF. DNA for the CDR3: TGCGCCAGCAGCCAAGATACCGCGAAAGAGACCCAGTACTTC.

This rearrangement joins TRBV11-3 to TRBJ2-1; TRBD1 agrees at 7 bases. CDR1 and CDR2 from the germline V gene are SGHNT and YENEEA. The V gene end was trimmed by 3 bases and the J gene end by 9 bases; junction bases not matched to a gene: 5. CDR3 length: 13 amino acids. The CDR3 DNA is TGTGCCAGCAGCTTGAACGCAGGGGGTGAGCAGTTCTTC. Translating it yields CASSLNAGGEQFF. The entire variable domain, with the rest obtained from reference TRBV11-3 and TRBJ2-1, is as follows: EAGVVQSPRYKIIEKKQPVAFWCNPISGHNTLYWYLQNLGQGPELLIRYENEEAVDDSQLPKDRFSAERLKGVDSTLKIQPAELGDSAVYLCASSLNAGGEQFFGPGTRLTVL.

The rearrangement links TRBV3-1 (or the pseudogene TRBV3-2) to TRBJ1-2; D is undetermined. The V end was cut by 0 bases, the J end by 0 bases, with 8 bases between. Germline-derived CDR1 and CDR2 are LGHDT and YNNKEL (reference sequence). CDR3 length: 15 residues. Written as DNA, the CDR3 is TGTGCCAGCAGCCAAGATCACACCACTAACTATGGCTACACCTTC. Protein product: CASSQDHTTNYGYTF.

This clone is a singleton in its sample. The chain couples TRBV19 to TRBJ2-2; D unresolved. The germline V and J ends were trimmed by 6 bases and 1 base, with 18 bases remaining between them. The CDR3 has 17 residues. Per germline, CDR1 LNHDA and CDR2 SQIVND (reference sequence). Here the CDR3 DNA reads TGTGCCAGTAGGCAGAGCCGGGCCAGCCTGAACACCGGGGAGCTGTTTTTT. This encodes CASRQSRASLNTGELFF. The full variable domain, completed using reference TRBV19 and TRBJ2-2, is DGGITQSPKYLFRKEGQNVTLSCEQNLNHDAMYWYRQDPGQGLRLIYYSQIVNDFQKGDIAEGYSVSREKKESFPLTVTSAQKNPTAFYLCASRQSRASLNTGELFFGEGSRLTVL.

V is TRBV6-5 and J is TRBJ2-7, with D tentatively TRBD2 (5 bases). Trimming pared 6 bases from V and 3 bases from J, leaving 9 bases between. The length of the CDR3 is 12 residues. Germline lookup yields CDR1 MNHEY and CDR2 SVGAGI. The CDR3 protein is CASSPDFYEQYF. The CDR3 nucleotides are TGTGCCAGCAGCCCGGACTTCTACGAGCAGTACTTC.

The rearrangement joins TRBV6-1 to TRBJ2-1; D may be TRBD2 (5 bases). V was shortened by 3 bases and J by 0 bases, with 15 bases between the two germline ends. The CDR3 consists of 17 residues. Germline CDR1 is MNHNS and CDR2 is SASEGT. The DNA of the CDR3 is TGTGCCAGCAGTGATCCGGCCGGGGTGAGCTCCTACAATGAGCAGTTCTTC. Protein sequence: CASSDPAGVSSYNEQFF.

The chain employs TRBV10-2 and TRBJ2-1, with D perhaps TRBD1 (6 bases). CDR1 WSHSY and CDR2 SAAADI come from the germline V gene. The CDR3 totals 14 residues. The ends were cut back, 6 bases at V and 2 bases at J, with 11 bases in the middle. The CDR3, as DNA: TGCGCCAGCAGGAACAGGGATACCTACAATGAGCAGTTCTTC. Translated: CASRNRDTYNEQFF.

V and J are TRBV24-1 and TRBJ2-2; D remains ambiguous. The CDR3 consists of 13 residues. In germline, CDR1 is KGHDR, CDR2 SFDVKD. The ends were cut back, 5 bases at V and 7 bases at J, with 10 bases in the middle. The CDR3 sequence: CATSGYVVGELFF. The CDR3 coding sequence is TGTGCCACCAGTGGGTACGTGGTCGGGGAGCTGTTTTTT.

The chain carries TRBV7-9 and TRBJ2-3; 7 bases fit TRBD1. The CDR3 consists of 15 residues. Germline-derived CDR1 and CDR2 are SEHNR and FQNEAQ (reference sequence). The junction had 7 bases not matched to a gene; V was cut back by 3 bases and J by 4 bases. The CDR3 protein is CASSFRGGRADTQYF. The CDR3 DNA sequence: TGTGCCAGCAGCTTTCGAGGGGGCCGCGCAGATACGCAGTATTTT.

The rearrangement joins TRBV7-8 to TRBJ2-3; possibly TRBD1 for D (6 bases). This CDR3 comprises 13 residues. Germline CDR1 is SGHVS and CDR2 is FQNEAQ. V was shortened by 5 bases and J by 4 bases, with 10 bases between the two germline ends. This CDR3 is CASSPTGSDTQYF. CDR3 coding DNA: TGTGCCAGCAGCCCCACAGGGTCAGATACGCAGTATTTT.